These T cell receptor beta chains were read from a single sample in a study of cytomegalovirus exposure and HLA in healthy donors. TCRdb keeps only in-frame clones here, not all; method: immunoSEQ multiplex PCR. In the table there are 130,000 or so clones, 65% to 75% of which are singletons. The specimen was PBMCs. The receptors stem from a man aged 35 to 55 in good health and CMV-seropositive. CDR3s include the opening cysteine and the closing phenylalanine or tryptophan. D genes are given only for firm matches. Not all rows give a size; the values are once, few, many and, for expanded clones, a class.

V gene	CDR3 length	D gene	clone size	J gene	CDR3 protein	CDR3 DNA
TRBV18	15	-	few	TRBJ1-6	CASSLNPGINSPLHF	TGTGCCAGCTCACTAAATCCGGGGATAAACTCACCCCTCCACTTT
TRBV28	17	-	-	TRBJ2-7	CASSSTIGLISAYEQYF	TGTGCCAGCAGTTCAACCATCGGACTTATTAGCGCCTACGAGCAGTACTTC
TRBV19	14	TRBD1	-	TRBJ1-6	CASSPTNRGSPLHF	TGTGCCAGTAGTCCTACAAACAGGGGTTCACCCCTCCACTTT
TRBV5-1	14	TRBD1	-	TRBJ2-1	CASSWTGGVNEQFF	TGCGCCAGCAGCTGGACAGGGGGCGTAAATGAGCAGTTCTTC
TRBV4-1	18	-	-	TRBJ2-3	CASSQDEGVEGGTDTQYF	TGCGCCAGCAGCCAAGATGAGGGGGTCGAAGGGGGTACAGATACGCAGTATTTT
TRBV29-1	13	TRBD1	-	TRBJ1-5	CSVEQGLNQPQHF	TGCAGCGTAGAACAGGGGTTGAATCAGCCCCAGCATTTT
TRBV6-6	16	TRBD1	-	TRBJ1-5	CASSYQGQGPIGPQHF	TGTGCCAGCAGTTACCAGGGACAGGGCCCCATTGGGCCCCAGCATTTT
TRBV18	17	-	-	TRBJ2-6	CASSPQSRGSGANVLTF	TGTGCCAGCTCACCACAAAGCAGGGGCTCTGGGGCCAACGTCCTGACTTTC
TRBV7-6	14	TRBD1	-	TRBJ1-1	CASSLQGGNTEAFF	TGTGCCAGCAGCTTACAGGGGGGGAACACTGAAGCTTTCTTT
TRBV13	17	TRBD1	-	TRBJ1-2	CASSLRRGDRANYGYTF	TGTGCCAGCAGCTTAAGAAGGGGGGACAGAGCTAACTATGGCTACACCTTC
TRBV2	12	TRBD2	-	TRBJ2-7	CASTSGFLEQYF	TGTGCCAGCACTAGCGGGTTCCTGGAGCAGTACTTC
TRBV6-5	14	TRBD2	-	TRBJ2-1	CASSHSGGGTEQFF	TGTGCCAGCAGCCACAGCGGCGGGGGGACTGAGCAGTTCTTC
TRBV29-1	15	-	-	TRBJ1-2	CSVDNRQAHFYGYTF	TGCAGCGTTGATAACAGGCAGGCTCATTTTTATGGCTACACCTTC
TRBV9	16	TRBD1	once	TRBJ1-1	CASSEYRTGADTEAFF	TGTGCCAGCAGCGAGTACAGGACAGGGGCGGACACTGAAGCTTTCTTT
TRBV5-5	16	-	-	TRBJ2-3	CASSQDYIRSTDTQYF	TGTGCCAGCAGCCAAGACTACATTCGTAGCACAGATACGCAGTATTTT
TRBV30	16	TRBD1	-	TRBJ1-2	CAWSGARGTGSHGYTF	TGTGCCTGGAGTGGGGCCCGGGGGACAGGCTCCCATGGCTACACCTTC
TRBV28	15	TRBD1	-	TRBJ2-7	CASSLWGRGTYEQYF	TGTGCCAGCAGTTTATGGGGCAGGGGGACCTACGAGCAGTACTTC
TRBV30	14	-	-	TRBJ1-5	CAWSDTNSNQPQHF	TGTGCCTGGAGTGACACCAATAGCAATCAGCCCCAGCATTTT
TRBV5-1	15	-	once	TRBJ2-7	CASSPSTWGGQEQYF	TGCGCCAGCAGCCCGTCCACGTGGGGGGGGCAAGAGCAGTACTTC
TRBV29-1	11	-	-	TRBJ2-7	CSVADIYEQYF	TGCAGCGTTGCCGACATATACGAGCAGTACTTC
TRBV29-1	12	-	-	TRBJ2-3	CSVEDGGDTQYF	TGCAGCGTTGAAGATGGGGGGGATACGCAGTATTTT
TRBV6-5	15	TRBD2	-	TRBJ2-1	CASSGTSGRYNEQFF	TGTGCCAGCAGTGGGACTAGCGGGAGATACAATGAGCAGTTCTTC
TRBV7-2	16	TRBD1	few	TRBJ1-6	CASSTRTGPIDSPLHF	TGTGCCAGCAGCACCAGGACAGGACCTATTGATTCACCCCTCCACTTT
TRBV9	13	TRBD1	-	TRBJ1-2	CASSVGQGYGYTF	TGTGCCAGCAGCGTGGGACAGGGCTATGGCTACACCTTC
TRBV5-4	15	TRBD1	once	TRBJ2-7	CASNLGTGVRDEQYF	TGTGCCAGCAACCTAGGGACAGGGGTTAGAGACGAGCAGTACTTC
TRBV5-1	15	-	few	TRBJ1-6	CASSAMTDMNSPLHF	TGCGCCAGCAGCGCTATGACAGATATGAATTCACCCCTCCACTTT